This TCR beta chain was recorded in a study of blood T cell repertoires in COVID-19. Study at large: Researchers got acute and convalescent COVID-19 samples from the United States, Italy and Spain. Sample material is recorded as cDNA or gDNA derived from T cells, B-cell-depleted T cells, or PBMCs.

Looked up from germline, CDR1 is LGHNA and CDR2 is YNFKEQ. V shed 8 bases, J shed 5 bases, and the junction held 6 bases outside the gene matches. The CDR3 sequence is 15 residues long. Original analysis: How many nucleated cells were present was estimated from reference gene primer amplification. Here immunoSEQ multiplex PCR was the method, and the copy in TCRdb shows in-frame clones only, minus some. V and J calls and clone size are given by that table; D and trimming were obtained from the DNA. Found here are about 160,000 clones, about 90% of them singletons; the top ten hold under 4.5%. The source of this sequence is an older woman with acute or convalescent COVID-19. Sequencing used peripheral blood. The chain joins TRBV4-2 to TRBJ2-2; 12 positions agree with TRBD1. The CDR3 is CASGDRGRVTGELFF. CDR3 nucleotides: TGTGCCAGCGGGGACAGGGGGCGGGTTACCGGGGAGCTGTTTTTT.